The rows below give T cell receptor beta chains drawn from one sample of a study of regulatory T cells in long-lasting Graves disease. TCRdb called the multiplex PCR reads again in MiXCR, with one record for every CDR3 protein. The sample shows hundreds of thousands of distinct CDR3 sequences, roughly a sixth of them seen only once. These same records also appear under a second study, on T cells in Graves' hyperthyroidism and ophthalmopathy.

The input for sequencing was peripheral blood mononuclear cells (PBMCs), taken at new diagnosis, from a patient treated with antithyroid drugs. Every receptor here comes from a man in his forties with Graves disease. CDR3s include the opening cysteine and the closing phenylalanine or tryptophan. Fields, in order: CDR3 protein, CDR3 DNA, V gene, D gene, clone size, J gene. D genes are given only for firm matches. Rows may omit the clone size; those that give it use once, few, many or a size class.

CATSFSGEGTDTQYF	TGTGCCACCAGCTTTAGCGGGGAGGGCACAGATACGCAGTATTTT	TRBV24-1	TRBD2	many	TRBJ2-3
CASRRDRGGEQYF	TGTGCCAGCAGGAGGGACAGGGGTGGAGAGCAGTACTTC	TRBV2	TRBD1	.	TRBJ2-7
CASSIPDRGTEAFF	TGTGCCAGTAGTATCCCGGACAGGGGCACTGAAGCTTTCTTT	TRBV19	TRBD1	.	TRBJ1-1
CAWSRQDNQPQHF	TGTGCCTGGAGTAGGCAGGACAATCAGCCCCAGCATTTT	TRBV30	.	few	TRBJ1-5
CASSRLAADTQYF	TGCGCCAGCAGCCGACTAGCGGCAGATACGCAGTATTTT	TRBV5-1	TRBD2	.	TRBJ2-3
CASSQVIVPETQYF	TGTGCCAGCAGTCAGGTCATAGTCCCAGAGACCCAGTACTTC	TRBV27	.	many	TRBJ2-5
CASGIVGRAYGYTF	TGTGCTAGTGGTATCGTCGGGCGGGCGTATGGCTACACCTTC	TRBV12-5	.	few	TRBJ1-2
CSANTGPKPQHF	TGCAGTGCTAATACAGGGCCCAAGCCCCAGCATTTT	TRBV20-1	.	many	TRBJ1-5
CASSQDSFSVTGNTIYF	TGTGCCAGCAGCCAAGATTCGTTCTCGGTCACTGGAAACACCATATATTTT	TRBV4-2	.	.	TRBJ1-3
CASRENEAFF	TGTGCCAGTAGGGAAAATGAAGCTTTCTTT	TRBV19	.	.	TRBJ1-1
CASTAGRTDTQYF	TGCGCCAGCACTGCAGGGCGCACAGATACGCAGTATTTT	TRBV5-1	.	.	TRBJ2-3
CASSNPSGGTYEQYF	TGTGCCAGCAGTAACCCGAGCGGGGGCACCTACGAGCAGTACTTC	TRBV6-5	TRBD2	many	TRBJ2-7
CSARPGSNSPLHF	TGCAGTGCTAGGCCCGGAAGTAATTCACCCCTCCACTTT	TRBV20-1	.	.	TRBJ1-6
CASSVRAGEQFF	TGTGCCAGCAGCGTAAGGGCTGGTGAGCAGTTCTTC	TRBV7-2	.	many	TRBJ2-1
CASSQDGSRAADTGELFF	TGCGCCAGCAGCCAAGATGGCAGCAGGGCCGCGGACACCGGGGAGCTGTTTTTT	TRBV4-3	.	few	TRBJ2-2
CASSQSGHDRSLNSYEQYF	TGTGCCAGCAGCCAGTCCGGCCATGACAGATCTTTGAATTCCTACGAGCAGTACTTC	TRBV5-6	.	.	TRBJ2-7
CASSRTRNQPQHF	TGTGCCAGCAGCCGGACAAGGAATCAGCCCCAGCATTTT	TRBV7-9	.	.	TRBJ1-5
CASSLGGFTYEQYF	TGTGCCAGCAGCTTGGGGGGCTTCACCTACGAGCAGTACTTC	TRBV7-8	.	many	TRBJ2-7
CASSEISSEGARFSYNSPLHF	TGTGCCAGCAGTGAAATTTCCTCGGAGGGAGCTCGTTTCTCCTATAATTCACCCCTCCACTTT	TRBV2	.	few	TRBJ1-6
CASSYRGQNTIYF	TGTGCCAGCAGTTACAGGGGGCAAAACACCATATATTTT	TRBV28	TRBD1	many	TRBJ1-3
CASTVQGTDTQYF	TGCGCCAGCACCGTACAGGGCACAGATACGCAGTATTTT	TRBV5-1	.	many	TRBJ2-3
CASSLFGGVSSYNEQFF	TGCGCCAGCAGCTTGTTCGGCGGGGTGAGCTCCTACAATGAGCAGTTCTTC	TRBV5-1	.	many	TRBJ2-1
CATEGRGGPLTEAFF	TGTGCCACCGAAGGACGGGGGGGACCGCTCACTGAAGCTTTCTTT	TRBV15	.	.	TRBJ1-1
CASSGVAGGVTDTQYF	TGTGCCAGCAGTGGCGTAGCGGGGGGTGTCACAGATACGCAGTATTTT	TRBV6-1	TRBD2	many	TRBJ2-3
CASSRDFHNQPQHF	TGTGCCAGCAGCCGGGACTTCCATAATCAGCCCCAGCATTTT	TRBV28	.	many	TRBJ1-5
CASSARYEQYF	TGTGCCAGCAGCGCACGTTACGAGCAGTACTTC	TRBV18	.	many	TRBJ2-7
CSVGPGQGTYGYTF	TGCAGCGTTGGCCCGGGACAGGGTACTTATGGCTACACCTTC	TRBV29-1	TRBD1	many	TRBJ1-2
CASSLGYRSYEQYF	TGCGCCAGCAGCTTGGGCTACAGATCCTACGAGCAGTACTTC	TRBV5-1	.	many	TRBJ2-7
CASSRTALHEQYF	TGTGCCAGCAGTCGGACAGCGCTCCACGAGCAGTACTTC	TRBV6-2/TRBV6-3	.	many	TRBJ2-7
CASSEPDRISYEQYF	TGCGCCAGCAGCGAACCGGACAGGATATCCTACGAGCAGTACTTC	TRBV5-1	TRBD1	.	TRBJ2-7
CASSSGPAVGNTIYF	TGTGCCAGCAGCTCCGGGCCAGCGGTCGGAAACACCATATATTTT	TRBV5-6	.	few	TRBJ1-3
CASSPRGDTGELFF	TGTGCCAGCAGCCCACGGGGCGACACCGGGGAGCTGTTTTTT	TRBV5-4	.	many	TRBJ2-2
CASSPVPSFEAFF	TGCGCCAGCAGCCCCGTCCCTTCTTTTGAAGCTTTCTTT	TRBV4-1	.	.	TRBJ1-1
CSASMTTGYSNQPQHF	TGCAGTGCTAGTATGACGACAGGATATAGCAATCAGCCCCAGCATTTT	TRBV20-1	.	many	TRBJ1-5
CASETAYNEQFF	TGTGCCTCAGAGACAGCTTACAATGAGCAGTTCTTC	TRBV6-2/TRBV6-3	.	.	TRBJ2-1
CASTPRRSGNTIYF	TGTGCCAGCACCCCTCGCCGCTCTGGAAACACCATATATTTT	TRBV12-3/TRBV12-4	.	many	TRBJ1-3